These 2 T cell receptor beta chains were all obtained from the same sample, sequenced in a study of control samples from healthy donors and cancer patients. Profiled with immunoSEQ multiplex PCR; TCRdb holds only in-frame clones, not every one. The sample lists some 150,000 clones; around 94% were seen once. Source material: PBMCs. These receptors originate from a man aged 55 to 70 with colorectal cancer.

This clone was detected only once. The chain is built from TRBV10-2 and TRBJ2-5; 14 bases are a match to TRBD2. V shed 2 bases, J shed 7 bases, and the junction held 3 bases outside the gene matches. The CDR3 has 15 residues. The germline CDR1 and CDR2 sequences are WSHSY and SAAADI. The CDR3 DNA follows: TGCGCCAGCAGTGAGGGACTAGCGGGGGGACGGACCCAGTACTTC. It encodes CASSEGLAGGRTQYF.

This rearrangement joins TRBV7-6 to TRBJ2-7, with D possibly TRBD2 on 6 matching bases. Germline CDR1 SGHVS, CDR2 FNYEAQ. Deletions cut 5 bases from V and 0 bases from J, with 11 bases between. The CDR3 extends over 14 amino acids. The CDR3 loop is CASSRDGSSYEQYF. CDR3 sequence (DNA): TGTGCCAGCAGCCGGGACGGGAGCTCCTACGAGCAGTACTTC.